The 32 T cell receptor beta chains presented below share a single source sample, sequenced in a study of blood T cell repertoires in COVID-19. Repertoires were generated with immunoSEQ multiplex PCR, while TCRdb's copy carries only in-frame clones and drops some. The sample gives around 160,000 clones, about 83% of which show up once; 5.8% is in the top ten. Sequences were obtained from PBMCs or T cells enriched from blood (not recorded which). The receptors shown here come from a woman in her 50s who had been exposed to COVID-19.

The gene calls are TRBV5-4 and TRBJ2-1, with 10 bases identical to TRBD2. Germline V gene sequence: CDR1 SGHNT, CDR2 YYREEE (reference sequence). The CDR3 is 17 residues long. V shed 0 bases, J shed 8 bases, and the junction held 11 bases outside the gene matches. The CDR3 DNA follows: TGTGCCAGCAGCTTGGCCGGGAGCGGGAGGGCCCGCCATGAGCAGTTCTTC. This encodes CASSLAGSGRARHEQFF.

V and J are TRBV5-6 and TRBJ1-2, with D perhaps TRBD1 (5 bases). The CDR3 covers 13 residues. Trimming cost V 4 bases and J 1 base, with 8 bases left between them. CDR1 is SGHDT and CDR2 is YYEEEE in the germline V gene. The CDR3: CASSLRVNYGYTF. DNA of the CDR3: TGTGCCAGCAGCCTCAGGGTTAACTATGGCTACACCTTC.

The V and J genes are TRBV7-6 and TRBJ2-1, with 7 bases aligning to TRBD2. Germline CDR1 SGHVS, CDR2 FNYEAQ. CDR3 size: 16 residues. V gave up 6 bases and J gave up 4 bases; unmatched junction bases: 12. The CDR3 DNA follows: TGTGCCAGCAGTCAAGCGAAGAGCGGGACTTACAATGAGCAGTTCTTC. Translation gives CASSQAKSGTYNEQFF.

The table lists this clone with a few counts. The CDR3 spells CASSRGGQPQHF. CDR3 in DNA: TGTGCCAGTAGTAGAGGGGGTCAGCCCCAGCATTTT. V is TRBV19 and J is TRBJ1-5, with D perhaps matching TRBD1 (6 bases). Trimming pared 4 bases from V and 6 bases from J, leaving 7 bases between. Germline V gives CDR1 LNHDA, CDR2 SQIVND (reference sequence). This CDR3 region has 12 residues. Variable domain in full (rest from reference TRBV19 and TRBJ1-5): DGGITQSPKYLFRKEGQNVTLSCEQNLNHDAMYWYRQDPGQGLRLIYYSQIVNDFQKGDIAEGYSVSREKKESFPLTVTSAQKNPTAFYLCASSRGGQPQHFGDGTRLSIL.

Turning to this clone: The same CDR3 can be traced to other DNA sequences in this sample. This sequence joins TRBV11-2 and TRBJ2-5, with D maybe TRBD2 (6 bases). From germline, CDR1 is SGHAT and CDR2 FQNNGV. V gave up 1 base and J gave up 4 bases, with 13 bases separating them. The CDR3 is 15 residues long. The DNA of the CDR3 is TGTGCCAGCAGCTTAGGTGGCGGGGCTCGAGAGACCCAGTACTTC. Translated, it gives CASSLGGGARETQYF. The variable domain in full, completed from reference TRBV11-2 and TRBJ2-5, reads EAGVAQSPRYKIIEKRQSVAFWCNPISGHATLYWYQQILGQGPKLLIQFQNNGVVDDSQLPKDRFSAERLKGVDSTLKIQPAKLEDSAVYLCASSLGGGARETQYFGPGTRLLVL.

The gene calls are TRBV19 and TRBJ1-1; the D is unclear. V lost 3 bases, J lost 4 bases, and 9 bases lay in between. Germline CDR1 LNHDA, CDR2 SQIVND (reference sequence). This CDR3 region has 13 residues. The CDR3 DNA sequence: TGTGCCAGTAGTATCCGTCACATCACTGAAGCTTTCTTT. It encodes CASSIRHITEAFF. Variable domain in full (rest from reference TRBV19 and TRBJ1-1): DGGITQSPKYLFRKEGQNVTLSCEQNLNHDAMYWYRQDPGQGLRLIYYSQIVNDFQKGDIAEGYSVSREKKESFPLTVTSAQKNPTAFYLCASSIRHITEAFFGQGTRLTVV.

The chain carries TRBV27 and TRBJ1-1, with no clear D. Germline-derived CDR1 and CDR2 are MNHEY and SMNVEV (reference sequence). Trimming removed 3 bases at V and 3 bases at J, with 20 bases between. CDR3 length: 17 amino acids. The DNA of the CDR3 is TGTGCCAGCAGTTTCTTATCTAGGCCGGATAAGGACACTGAAGCTTTCTTT. It translates to CASSFLSRPDKDTEAFF.

The chain couples TRBV4-3 to TRBJ1-2; D remains ambiguous. The CDR3 loop spans 12 amino acids. Trimming removed 3 bases from V and 3 bases from J, with 5 bases in between. Germline-derived CDR1 and CDR2 are LGHNA and YSLEER. This chain's CDR3 is CASSHADYGYTF. The CDR3 nucleotides are TGCGCCAGCAGCCACGCGGACTATGGCTACACCTTC.

This chain links TRBV5-6 with TRBJ2-2; D is ambiguous. V was trimmed by 4 bases and J by 7 bases, leaving 8 bases between them. There are 12 residues in the CDR3. The germline V gene has CDR1 SGHDT and CDR2 YYEEEE. Here the CDR3 DNA reads TGTGCCAGCAGCCTACCTATCGGGGAGCTGTTTTTT. As protein: CASSLPIGELFF.

This clone occurred once. This chain joins TRBV11-2 and TRBJ1-1; D is uncertain. CDR1 is SGHAT, CDR2 FQNNGV, per germline. The V gene lost 1 base and the J gene lost 4 bases, with 7 bases spanning the gap. The CDR3 consists of 13 residues. The CDR3 nucleotides read TGTGCCAGCAGCTTAGGTCCCGTCACTGAAGCTTTCTTT. This gives the protein CASSLGPVTEAFF.

The V call is TRBV27, the J call TRBJ1-2; D gene ambiguous. CDR1 and CDR2 (germline): MNHEY, SMNVEV (reference sequence). Trimming took 4 bases from V and 10 from J, leaving 13 bases between them. The CDR3 is 12 amino acids. The CDR3: CASSSKRFDYTF. CDR3 coding DNA: TGTGCCAGCAGTTCGAAGCGCTTCGACTACACCTTC.

This chain connects TRBV3-1 (or the pseudogene TRBV3-2) to TRBJ2-5, with D tentatively TRBD1 (5 bases). V lost 0 bases and J lost 5, with 16 bases in between. This CDR3 spans 16 amino acids. Germline lookup yields CDR1 LGHDT and CDR2 YNNKEL (reference sequence). The CDR3 nucleotides are TGTGCCAGCAGCCAAGATGGGGTAGGGCAGGGCGAGACCCAGTACTTC. Protein product: CASSQDGVGQGETQYF.

The J gene is TRBJ2-1, the V gene TRBV9; D uncertain. V was shortened by 6 bases and J by 13 bases, with 5 bases between the two germline ends. Germline loops: CDR1 SGDLS, CDR2 YYNGEE. This CDR3 has 8 residues. The CDR3, as DNA: TGTGCCAGCACCATCCAGTTCTTC. It is translated as CASTIQFF.

V gene TRBV19 combines with J gene TRBJ2-1; TRBD1 agrees at 7 bases. The junction had 5 bases not matched to a gene; V was cut back by 4 bases and J by 8 bases. The germline V gene has CDR1 LNHDA and CDR2 SQIVND (reference sequence). There are 13 residues in the CDR3. This CDR3 is CASSTHRGDEQFF. In DNA form, the CDR3 reads TGTGCCAGTAGTACCCACAGGGGCGATGAGCAGTTCTTC.

The rearrangement links TRBV3-1 (or the pseudogene TRBV3-2) to TRBJ2-7, with D perhaps TRBD2 (5 bases). V was pared by 4 bases and J by 1 base, with 17 bases between. The CDR3 is 16 residues long. Germline V CDR1 and CDR2: LGHDT, YNNKEL (reference sequence). For the CDR3, the DNA is TGTGCCAGCAGCCCGAGGTCTTTTAGCGAGTCCTACGAGCAGTACTTC. Protein: CASSPRSFSESYEQYF.

The rearrangement joins TRBV14 to TRBJ1-4; 9 positions match TRBD1. J lost 11 bases, V lost 5 bases, and 9 bases had no gene match. Germline CDR1 is SGHDN and CDR2 is FVKESK. The CDR3 loop spans 14 amino acids. The CDR3 protein is CASSSRQGGGKLFF. CDR3 in DNA: TGTGCCAGCAGCTCTCGACAGGGGGGCGGCAAACTGTTTTTT.

The chain combines TRBV7-8 with TRBJ2-7; weak D call: TRBD1 (5 bases). The CDR3 is 15 amino acids. Per the germline V gene, CDR1 is SGHVS and CDR2 is FQNEAQ. V was cut by 5 bases and J by 2 bases, with 16 bases left in between. The CDR3, as DNA: TGTGCCAGCAGCCACCATGGGGCTCTCACCTACGAGCAGTACTTC. Encoded protein: CASSHHGALTYEQYF. The variable domain in full, completed from reference TRBV7-8 and TRBJ2-7, reads GAGVSQSPRYKVAKRGQDVALRCDPISGHVSLFWYQQALGQGPEFLTYFQNEAQLDKSGLPSDRFFAERPEGSVSTLKIQRTQQEDSAVYLCASSHHGALTYEQYFGPGTRLTVT.

The chain employs TRBV25-1 and TRBJ1-2; D not certain. CDR1 and CDR2 from the germline V gene are MGHDK and SYGVNS. V was shortened by 3 bases and J by 6 bases, with 11 bases between the two germline ends. This CDR3 has 13 residues. CDR3 in DNA: TGTGCCAGCAGTGACGGTTTCCTCCATGGCTACACCTTC. Translated: CASSDGFLHGYTF.

This clone has a single count. The chain couples TRBV5-1 to TRBJ2-1, with 8 bases fitting TRBD1. CDR3 length equals 15 residues. The germline CDR1 and CDR2 sequences are SGHRS and YFSETQ. After removal of 0 bases from V and 9 bases from J, the junction contained 8 bases not matched to a gene. CDR3 in amino acids: CASSLVQVTGGEQFF. CDR3 bases: TGCGCCAGCAGCTTGGTCCAGGTAACAGGGGGTGAGCAGTTCTTC.

This rearrangement joins TRBV9 to TRBJ1-4; D is perhaps TRBD1 (6 bases). The germline V and J ends were trimmed by 0 bases and 7 bases, with 13 bases remaining between them. Germline CDR1 SGDLS, CDR2 YYNGEE. The CDR3 is made up of 15 amino acids. CDR3: CASSVEGRGSEKLFF. CDR3 coding DNA: TGTGCCAGCAGCGTAGAGGGCAGGGGAAGTGAAAAACTGTTTTTT.

The gene calls are TRBV12-3 or TRBV12-4 and TRBJ2-5; D not resolved. Trimming left V 4 bases short and J 9 bases short, with 15 bases between. The CDR3 length is 13 residues. CDR3 DNA: TGTGCCAGCAGTTCCCTACAAAGAGGCCCCCAGTACTTC. Its protein is CASSSLQRGPQYF.

The chain has TRBV28 and TRBJ1-3; TRBD1 might be the D (5 bases). V was pared by 7 bases and J by 0 bases, with 13 bases between. Germline lookup yields CDR1 MDHEN and CDR2 SYDVKM. CDR3 size: 15 residues. CDR3 sequence (DNA): TGTGCCAGCACCCCACAGGATCACTCTGGAAACACCATATATTTT. Translating it yields CASTPQDHSGNTIYF.

The chain carries TRBV19 and TRBJ1-6, with no clear D. Trimming removed 7 bases at V and 8 bases at J, with 12 bases between. The CDR3 is 13 residues long. Germline CDR1 reads LNHDA; CDR2 reads SQIVND (reference sequence). This CDR3 reads CASKESIHSPLHF. CDR3 in DNA: TGTGCCAGTAAAGAGTCAATCCATTCACCCCTCCACTTT.

The V gene is TRBV9, the J gene TRBJ2-3, with 8 bases matching TRBD2. Germline V gives CDR1 SGDLS, CDR2 YYNGEE. The CDR3 length is 15 residues. The V gene end was trimmed by 3 bases and the J gene end by 2 bases; junction bases not matched to a gene: 5. CDR3 amino acids: CASSDSSGLTDTQYF. The CDR3 coding sequence is TGTGCCAGCAGCGATTCTAGCGGGCTCACAGATACGCAGTATTTT.

Only one count was recorded for this clone. The chain carries TRBV25-1 and TRBJ2-4; 7 bases match TRBD1. Germline V gene sequence: CDR1 MGHDK, CDR2 SYGVNS. J lost 8 bases, V lost 4 bases, and 11 bases had no gene match. The CDR3 sequence is 15 residues long. Written as DNA, the CDR3 is TGTGCCAGCAGTGCCAGACAGGGCGGCTTAGACATTCAGTACTTC. Protein product: CASSARQGGLDIQYF.

The rearrangement uses TRBV28 and TRBJ1-5; no definite D call. Trimming stripped 11 bases from V and 6 bases from J, with 5 bases between. Germline V gene data show CDR1 as MDHEN and CDR2 as SYDVKM. This CDR3 contains 9 residues. The CDR3 spells CAGGQPQHF. The CDR3 DNA is TGTGCCGGCGGTCAGCCCCAGCATTTT. The variable domain in full, completed from reference TRBV28 and TRBJ1-5, reads DVKVTQSSRYLVKRTGEKVFLECVQDMDHENMFWYRQDPGLGLRLIYFSYDVKMKEKGDIPEGYSVSREKKERFSLILESASTNQTSMYLCAGGQPQHFGDGTRLSIL.

The chain has TRBV13 and TRBJ2-3; 7 bases fit TRBD1. Germline CDR1 reads PRHDT; CDR2 reads FYEKMQ (reference sequence). The length of the CDR3 is 15 residues. J lost 2 bases, V lost 5 bases, and 7 bases had no gene match. DNA for the CDR3: TGTGCCAGCAGCGAAGGGGGCCGTTCCACAGATACGCAGTATTTT. Protein product: CASSEGGRSTDTQYF.

The rearrangement links TRBV3-1 (or the pseudogene TRBV3-2) to TRBJ2-5; D possibly corresponds to TRBD2 (7 bases). This CDR3 region has 17 residues. Trimming took 1 base from V and 5 from J, leaving 20 bases between them. The germline CDR1 and CDR2 sequences are LGHDT and YNNKEL (reference sequence). CDR3 in amino acids: CASSQGDTAGRGETQYF. The CDR3 nucleotides are TGTGCCAGCAGCCAAGGGGATACAGCTGGGAGGGGGGAGACCCAGTACTTC.

The chain has TRBV6-5 and TRBJ1-2; 7 bases match TRBD1. Germline CDR1 reads MNHEY; CDR2 reads SVGAGI. This CDR3 is 13 amino acids long. V shed 9 bases and J 4 bases; nucleotides not matched to a gene: 8. The CDR3 coding sequence is TGTGCCAGTCGGCGGACAGGTCTCTATGGCTACACCTTC. Encoded protein: CASRRTGLYGYTF.

This clone has a single count. DNA of the CDR3: TGTGCCAGCAGCGAACCGGGACAGGGGTATGAGCAGTTCTTC. Protein product: CASSEPGQGYEQFF. The chain recombines TRBV5-4 with TRBJ2-1; 10 bases line up with TRBD1. CDR1 and CDR2 (germline): SGHNT, YYREEE (reference sequence). Trimming cost V 4 bases and J 8 bases; bases outside gene matches: 6. The CDR3 length is 14 residues.

The chain uses TRBV19 and TRBJ1-4; D not resolved. In germline, CDR1 is LNHDA, CDR2 SQIVND (reference sequence). This CDR3 region has 11 residues. V lost 11 bases and J 5 bases, leaving 9 bases between the germline ends. Here the CDR3 DNA reads TGTGCCGGCAGAAGAAATGAAAAACTGTTTTTT. It specifies CAGRRNEKLFF.

Written as DNA, the CDR3 is TGTGCCAGTAGTATAGGTCCCAGTAATGAGCAGTTCTTC. As protein: CASSIGPSNEQFF. The chain recombines TRBV19 with TRBJ2-1; D remains unclear. CDR3 length: 13 amino acids. The ends were cut back, 1 base at V and 7 bases at J, with 8 bases in the middle. The germline CDR1 and CDR2 sequences are LNHDA and SQIVND (reference sequence).